The rows below give T cell receptor beta chains drawn from one sample of a study of blood T cell repertoires in COVID-19. Assay: immunoSEQ multiplex PCR; the TCRdb copy retains only in-frame clones and omits some. The sample lists 120,000 to 150,000 clones, around 91% occurring once. Sequencing was done on a sample of peripheral blood. The source is a woman aged 60-75 years with active COVID-19. Each CDR3 is given with its conserved first and last residue. Fields, in order: clone size, V gene, J gene, CDR3 length, CDR3 protein. Clone size appears in some rows only: once, few, many, or a class for an expanded clone.

few	TRBV6-6	TRBJ2-7	15	CASSYTTGPGYEQYF
.	TRBV28	TRBJ2-1	15	CASSLSGLLVDEQFF
.	TRBV19	TRBJ2-2	17	CASSFPPGTGFAGELFF
.	TRBV15	TRBJ2-1	17	CATSRTVVVADYNEQFF
.	TRBV2	TRBJ1-2	15	CASSPLSETIADYTF
.	TRBV27	TRBJ2-7	14	CASSSGTLLWEQYF
.	TRBV7-7	TRBJ1-1	15	CASSLAITGRTEAFF
.	TRBV18	TRBJ2-5	13	CASSGWPQETQYF
.	TRBV19	TRBJ2-3	17	CASSILPIAGEAATQYF
.	TRBV9	TRBJ2-3	17	CASSPYGGSLYKDTQYF
.	TRBV28	TRBJ2-3	15	CASSPLAGVSDTQYF
.	TRBV9	TRBJ2-1	15	CASSVAPVTYNEQFF
once	TRBV6-5	TRBJ1-2	14	CASSTTGAVYGYTF
.	TRBV28	TRBJ2-5	14	CASPLEARGETQYF
.	TRBV5-6	TRBJ1-1	16	CASSYWTVGGWTEAFF
.	TRBV4-1	TRBJ2-7	15	CASSQVEGGADEQYF
.	TRBV7-2	TRBJ2-1	14	CASSFGRGGNEQFF
once	TRBV7-9	TRBJ2-7	14	CASSLTRGPYEQYF
.	TRBV3-1/TRBV3-2	TRBJ1-3	16	CAADPTGAISGNTIYF
few	TRBV2	TRBJ2-1	15	CASSVGLAVMNEQFF
few	TRBV10-3	TRBJ2-5	12	CATGQSQETQYF
.	TRBV3-1/TRBV3-2	TRBJ2-5	14	CASSIMAGQETQYF
.	TRBV4-2	TRBJ1-4	15	CASSHQGQGGEKLFF
.	TRBV2	TRBJ2-7	14	CASSGSGGVSEQYF
.	TRBV9	TRBJ1-6	15	CASSVGGRPGSPLHF
once	TRBV3-1/TRBV3-2	TRBJ1-1	15	CASSQEQASNTEAFF
.	TRBV5-1	TRBJ1-2	13	CASSYGQAYGYTF
once	TRBV29-1	TRBJ2-1	15	CSGSGLAAPYNEQFF
.	TRBV19	TRBJ2-7	13	CATASGSSYEQYF
.	TRBV28	TRBJ1-4	17	CASSLPPPGATNEKLFF
.	TRBV6-5	TRBJ2-3	12	CASSSGLAAQYF
.	TRBV6-5	TRBJ1-4	15	CASSPGDLTNEKLFF
once	TRBV28	TRBJ2-5	15	CASSFGGTGRETQYF